This T cell receptor beta chain came from a study of T cell responses to AZD1222 COVID-19 vaccine. Trimming cost V 1 base and J 7 bases, with 4 bases left between them. The CDR3 has 12 residues. Germline-derived CDR1 and CDR2 are KGHDR and SFDVKD. Sequenced by immunoSEQ multiplex PCR; TCRdb stores in-frame clones only, minus some. The table includes roughly 60,000 clones, 84% detected once. For this clone: Its target is not known.

Study-wide results and limits: Among AZD1222 vaccinees, only six were seropositive at baseline. After the peak T cell response, and only then, were repertoires sampled. The breadth and depth of Spike-specific TCRs increased once two AZD1222 doses had been given. Donors skewed white British and female; clonal diversity was possibly underestimated.

The chain carries TRBV24-1 and TRBJ1-5, with D unresolved. This TCR was sampled from an adult in good health. The sequenced sample was peripheral blood, obtained on day 0 of AZD1222 vaccination. CDR3 sequence (DNA): TGTGCCACCAGTGATTTAGGCCAGCCCCAGCATTTT. Amino acids: CATSDLGQPQHF.